The rows below give T cell receptor beta chains drawn from one sample of a study of blood T cell repertoires in COVID-19. Method: immunoSEQ multiplex PCR; TCRdb's copy keeps in-frame clones and lacks some. The sample has 99,000 or so clones, 80% to 85% seen once. The sample was peripheral blood. These receptor sequences come from a woman of 80 years or more with acute or convalescent COVID-19. Both conserved end residues are part of each CDR3. Each record gives: CDR3 protein, CDR3 DNA, J gene, clone size, D gene, V gene. The D gene is left open where the match is weak. The size entry is marked missing in some rows and otherwise reads once, few, many or a size class.

CDR3 protein: CSVARRLAGEVRNEQFF
CDR3 DNA: TGCAGCGTTGCCCGTCGACTAGCGGGAGAGGTCCGAAATGAGCAGTTCTTC
J gene: TRBJ2-1
clone size: -
D gene: TRBD2
V gene: TRBV29-1

CDR3 protein: CASSFDFGQETQYF
CDR3 DNA: TGTGCCAGCAGTTTTGACTTCGGGCAAGAGACCCAGTACTTC
J gene: TRBJ2-5
clone size: few
D gene: -
V gene: TRBV27

CDR3 protein: CASKSRGGPNEKLFF
CDR3 DNA: TGTGCCAGCAAATCAAGAGGGGGTCCTAATGAAAAACTGTTTTTT
J gene: TRBJ1-4
clone size: -
D gene: -
V gene: TRBV11-2

CDR3 protein: CASRWTGAQNEQFF
CDR3 DNA: TGTGCCAGCAGATGGACAGGGGCCCAAAATGAGCAGTTCTTC
J gene: TRBJ2-1
clone size: -
D gene: TRBD1
V gene: TRBV28

CDR3 protein: CASGTGDKGELFF
CDR3 DNA: TGCGCCAGCGGAACAGGGGATAAGGGGGAGCTGTTTTTT
J gene: TRBJ2-2
clone size: once
D gene: TRBD1
V gene: TRBV5-1

CDR3 protein: CSVVSGWDYGYTF
CDR3 DNA: TGCAGCGTTGTTTCAGGGTGGGACTATGGCTACACCTTC
J gene: TRBJ1-2
clone size: -
D gene: -
V gene: TRBV29-1

CDR3 protein: CASSLAPTGAGNTIYF
CDR3 DNA: TGCGCCAGCAGCTTGGCCCCGACAGGGGCTGGAAACACCATATATTTT
J gene: TRBJ1-3
clone size: -
D gene: TRBD1
V gene: TRBV5-1

CDR3 protein: CASSQWTGQDKNIQYF
CDR3 DNA: TGTGCCAGCAGCCAGTGGACAGGGCAAGACAAAAACATTCAGTACTTC
J gene: TRBJ2-4
clone size: -
D gene: TRBD1
V gene: TRBV7-9

CDR3 protein: CASSRGTVRGTGELFF
CDR3 DNA: TGTGCCAGCAGCCGCGGGACAGTTCGAGGCACCGGGGAGCTGTTTTTT
J gene: TRBJ2-2
clone size: -
D gene: -
V gene: TRBV6-6

CDR3 protein: CSASPGTSLNEQFF
CDR3 DNA: TGCAGTGCTAGTCCCGGGACTAGTCTCAATGAGCAGTTCTTC
J gene: TRBJ2-1
clone size: -
D gene: TRBD2
V gene: TRBV20-1

CDR3 protein: CASSPLGGDQPQHF
CDR3 DNA: TGTGCCAGCAGCCCACTTGGAGGGGATCAGCCCCAGCATTTT
J gene: TRBJ1-5
clone size: -
D gene: -
V gene: TRBV3-1/TRBV3-2

CDR3 protein: CAISESRDRGTEAFF
CDR3 DNA: TGTGCCATCAGTGAGTCGAGGGACAGGGGCACTGAAGCTTTCTTT
J gene: TRBJ1-1
clone size: -
D gene: TRBD1
V gene: TRBV10-3

CDR3 protein: CASSLGHSNEQFF
CDR3 DNA: TGTGCCAGCAGCTTGGGGCATAGCAATGAGCAGTTCTTC
J gene: TRBJ2-1
clone size: -
D gene: -
V gene: TRBV7-9

CDR3 protein: CASSQGQLRSFYGYTF
CDR3 DNA: TGTGCCAGCAGCCAGGGACAGCTCCGTAGTTTCTATGGCTACACCTTC
J gene: TRBJ1-2
clone size: -
D gene: TRBD1
V gene: TRBV7-2

CDR3 protein: CASSLGQNTEAFF
CDR3 DNA: TGTGCCAGCAGCTTAGGACAGAACACTGAAGCTTTCTTT
J gene: TRBJ1-1
clone size: -
D gene: -
V gene: TRBV7-9

CDR3 protein: CAISDRAEETQYF
CDR3 DNA: TGTGCCATCAGTGACAGGGCGGAGGAGACCCAGTACTTC
J gene: TRBJ2-5
clone size: -
D gene: -
V gene: TRBV10-3

CDR3 protein: CASSLDRESQPQHF
CDR3 DNA: TGTGCCAGCAGTTTGGACAGGGAAAGCCAGCCCCAGCATTTT
J gene: TRBJ1-5
clone size: -
D gene: TRBD1
V gene: TRBV6-5

CDR3 protein: CASSFGTGDGNQPQHF
CDR3 DNA: TGTGCCAGCAGCTTTGGGACAGGGGATGGCAATCAGCCCCAGCATTTT
J gene: TRBJ1-5
clone size: -
D gene: TRBD1
V gene: TRBV5-6

CDR3 protein: CASSPVAANYGYTF
CDR3 DNA: TGTGCCAGCAGCCCCGTTGCGGCTAACTATGGCTACACCTTC
J gene: TRBJ1-2
clone size: -
D gene: -
V gene: TRBV7-8

CDR3 protein: CASSQSGSGWDTQYF
CDR3 DNA: TGTGCCAGCAGCCAAAGCGGGAGTGGATGGGATACGCAGTATTTT
J gene: TRBJ2-3
clone size: -
D gene: TRBD2
V gene: TRBV7-9

CDR3 protein: CASSIERGYEQYF
CDR3 DNA: TGTGCCAGTAGTATAGAAAGGGGTTACGAGCAGTACTTC
J gene: TRBJ2-7
clone size: -
D gene: -
V gene: TRBV19

CDR3 protein: CASSKRRGPSSPLHF
CDR3 DNA: TGTGCCAGCAGCAAACGCAGGGGCCCCAGTTCACCCCTCCACTTT
J gene: TRBJ1-6
clone size: -
D gene: -
V gene: TRBV21-1

CDR3 protein: CSVGPRGSTDTQYF
CDR3 DNA: TGCAGCGTTGGACCCAGGGGTAGCACAGATACGCAGTATTTT
J gene: TRBJ2-3
clone size: -
D gene: -
V gene: TRBV29-1

CDR3 protein: CSASPPSGRTYNEQFF
CDR3 DNA: TGCAGTGCTAGTCCCCCTAGCGGGAGAACTTACAATGAGCAGTTCTTC
J gene: TRBJ2-1
clone size: -
D gene: TRBD2
V gene: TRBV20-1

CDR3 protein: CASSLHGRRDNEQFF
CDR3 DNA: TGTGCCAGCAGTTTACACGGGAGGAGGGACAATGAGCAGTTCTTC
J gene: TRBJ2-1
clone size: -
D gene: TRBD2
V gene: TRBV27

CDR3 protein: CASSQSWQRQETQYF
CDR3 DNA: TGTGCCAGCAGCCAATCGTGGCAGCGCCAAGAGACCCAGTACTTC
J gene: TRBJ2-5
clone size: -
D gene: -
V gene: TRBV16

CDR3 protein: CASSLRQINSPLHF
CDR3 DNA: TGTGCCAGCAGTTTGCGTCAAATTAATTCACCCCTCCACTTT
J gene: TRBJ1-6
clone size: -
D gene: -
V gene: TRBV27

CDR3 protein: CASRTGASTYNEQFF
CDR3 DNA: TGTGCCAGTAGGACTGGGGCCTCGACGTACAATGAGCAGTTCTTC
J gene: TRBJ2-1
clone size: few
D gene: -
V gene: TRBV19

CDR3 protein: CASSLGTSGSNEQFF
CDR3 DNA: TGTGCCAGCAGCCTCGGGACTAGCGGGAGCAATGAGCAGTTCTTC
J gene: TRBJ2-1
clone size: -
D gene: TRBD2
V gene: TRBV11-2

CDR3 protein: CASTGGVSYEQYF
CDR3 DNA: TGTGCCAGCACGGGGGGCGTCTCCTACGAGCAGTACTTC
J gene: TRBJ2-7
clone size: few
D gene: -
V gene: TRBV2

CDR3 protein: CATSAAVDTEAFF
CDR3 DNA: TGTGCCACCAGTGCCGCGGTTGACACTGAAGCTTTCTTT
J gene: TRBJ1-1
clone size: few
D gene: -
V gene: TRBV24-1

CDR3 protein: CASKNTAGTNEQFF
CDR3 DNA: TGCGCCAGCAAGAATACGGCAGGGACAAATGAGCAGTTCTTC
J gene: TRBJ2-1
clone size: -
D gene: -
V gene: TRBV5-1

CDR3 protein: CASSQDRAYEQYF
CDR3 DNA: TGCGCCAGCAGCCAGGACAGGGCCTACGAGCAGTACTTC
J gene: TRBJ2-7
clone size: -
D gene: TRBD1
V gene: TRBV5-1

CDR3 protein: CAISESTSGEETQYF
CDR3 DNA: TGTGCCATCAGTGAGTCAACTAGCGGGGAAGAGACCCAGTACTTC
J gene: TRBJ2-5
clone size: -
D gene: TRBD2
V gene: TRBV10-3

CDR3 protein: CASRAGGNEQFF
CDR3 DNA: TGTGCCAGTAGAGCGGGAGGTAATGAGCAGTTCTTC
J gene: TRBJ2-1
clone size: -
D gene: TRBD2
V gene: TRBV19